The text below deals with one T cell receptor beta chain. As defined, naive CD8 cells were CD45RO-negative and positively selected for CCR7, with terminally differentiated effector memory CD45RA+ cells excluded. The data originate from a study of shared clonotypes between healthy human individuals. The repertoire was sequenced with immunoSEQ multiplex PCR; TCRdb's copy has only in-frame clones and lacks some. Here the sample spans about 2.1 million clones, around 93% being singletons. This receptor was identified in a man younger than 35 in good health. Some clones in this sample may be carry-over from other donors' samples. Sequenced material: naive CD8+ T cells from PBMCs.

As DNA, the CDR3 is TGCAGCGTGCGCCCCGGGACAGGGACTGCAAGCCCCATATATTTT. This gives the protein CSVRPGTGTASPIYF. The rearrangement uses TRBV29-1 and TRBJ1-3, with 9 bases aligning to TRBD1. Germline V lookup: CDR1 SQVTM, CDR2 ANQGSEA. The length of the CDR3 is 15 residues. Trimming cost V 6 bases and J 11 bases; bases outside gene matches: 17.